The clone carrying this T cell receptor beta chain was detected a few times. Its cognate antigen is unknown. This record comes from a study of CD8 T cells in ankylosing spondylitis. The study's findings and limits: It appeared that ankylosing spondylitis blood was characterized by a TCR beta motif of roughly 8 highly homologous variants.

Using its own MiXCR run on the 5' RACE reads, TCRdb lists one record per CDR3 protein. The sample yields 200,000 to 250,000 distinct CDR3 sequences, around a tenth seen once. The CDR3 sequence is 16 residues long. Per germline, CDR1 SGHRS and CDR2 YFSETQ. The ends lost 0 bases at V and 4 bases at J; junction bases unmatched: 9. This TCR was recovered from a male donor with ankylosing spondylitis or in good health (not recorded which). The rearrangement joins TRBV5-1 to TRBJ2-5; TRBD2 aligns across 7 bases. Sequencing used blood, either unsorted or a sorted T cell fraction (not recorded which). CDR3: CASSLAGLPQAETQYF. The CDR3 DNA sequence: TGCGCCAGCAGCTTGGCGGGACTACCACAAGCAGAGACCCAGTACTTC.